The 30 T cell receptor beta chains below all came from one sample that was sequenced in a study of shared clonotypes between healthy human individuals. Libraries were prepared by immunoSEQ multiplex PCR; TCRdb keeps only in-frame clonotypes and omits some of them. The repertoire holds 850,000 to 1,200,000 clones, with roughly 75% as singletons. Sample: memory CD4+ T cells sorted from blood. The subset here: CD45RA-negative fraction. Source of these receptors: a young man in good health.

CDR3 DNA: TGTGCCAGCAGCTTGATAGCGGCGACCTACAATGAGCAGTTCTTC. Protein sequence: CASSLIAATYNEQFF. V and J are TRBV7-3 and TRBJ2-1; D is possibly TRBD2 (6 bases). The ends were cut back, 3 bases at V and 2 bases at J, with 11 bases in the middle. The germline V gene encodes CDR1 SGHTA and CDR2 FQGTGA. The CDR3 extends over 15 amino acids.

As for this clone: Other DNA sequences from this sample encode an identical CDR3 as well. V and J are TRBV10-1 and TRBJ2-2; D may be TRBD2 (5 bases). The CDR3 runs 14 residues. Trimming removed 0 bases from V and 5 bases from J, with 7 bases in between. Germline assignment: CDR1 WNHNN and CDR2 SYGVQD (reference sequence). CDR3 in DNA: TGCGCCAGCAGTGAGTCGGGGAGAACCGGGGAGCTGTTTTTT. Its translation: CASSESGRTGELFF.

This rearrangement joins TRBV6-1 to TRBJ2-5, with D possibly matching TRBD1 (6 bases). Looked up from germline, CDR1 is MNHNS and CDR2 is SASEGT. Trimming pared 2 bases from V and 6 bases from J, leaving 16 bases between. The CDR3 runs 15 residues. CDR3 in amino acids: CASSEMVAGEKTQYF. CDR3 nucleotides: TGTGCCAGCAGTGAAATGGTTGCAGGGGAAAAGACCCAGTACTTC.

V is TRBV30 and J is TRBJ1-4; 8 bases agree with TRBD1. The length of the CDR3 is 17 residues. Germline-derived CDR1 and CDR2 are GTSNPN and SVGIG (reference sequence). The junction had 16 bases not matched to a gene; V was cut back by 1 base and J by 9 bases. CDR3 in amino acids: CAWSAPHGTGGVKKLFF. The CDR3 DNA is TGTGCCTGGAGTGCCCCCCACGGGACAGGCGGAGTGAAAAAACTGTTTTTT.

The chain joins TRBV11-2 to TRBJ2-5; possibly TRBD2 for D (7 bases). Trimming stripped 4 bases from V and 1 base from J, with 19 bases between. The CDR3 totals 17 residues. The germline V gene has CDR1 SGHAT and CDR2 FQNNGV. CDR3 protein: CASSSGRRGPRQETQYF. CDR3 coding DNA: TGTGCCAGCAGCTCAGGACGGCGGGGGCCACGCCAAGAGACCCAGTACTTC.

This clone was detected a few times. Other DNA sequences within the sample encode an identical CDR3. The V and J genes are TRBV5-4 and TRBJ2-5; D is uncertain. Trimming pared 0 bases from V and 4 bases from J, leaving 7 bases between. The CDR3 consists of 13 residues. Germline loops: CDR1 SGHNT, CDR2 YYREEE (reference sequence). CDR3 bases: TGTGCCAGCAGCTTGGGGGGTGGAGAGACCCAGTACTTC. It specifies CASSLGGGETQYF.

The chain combines TRBV18 with TRBJ2-7, with D tentatively TRBD1 (5 bases). The V gene's germline CDR1 is KGHSH and CDR2 LQKENI. The CDR3 runs 14 residues. Trimming stripped 3 bases from V and 6 bases from J, with 15 bases between. CDR3: CASSPRQGLGEQYF. In nucleotides, the CDR3 is TGTGCCAGCTCACCTAGGCAGGGCCTCGGCGAGCAGTACTTC.

V and J are TRBV18 and TRBJ2-1, with unresolved D. Germline V gene lookup returns CDR1 KGHSH and CDR2 LQKENI. This CDR3 has 16 residues. V lost 0 bases to trimming and J lost 7 bases, with 16 bases between them. The CDR3 DNA reads as TGTGCCAGCTCACCACCCCGGACCCCGAGGATGAATGAGCAGTTCTTC. It encodes CASSPPRTPRMNEQFF.

The CDR3: CAISETGPAIDEQYF. CDR3 bases: TGTGCCATCAGTGAAACAGGGCCGGCTATCGACGAGCAGTACTTC. The chain carries TRBV10-3 and TRBJ2-7, with D tentatively TRBD1 (6 bases). V lost 3 bases and J 5 bases, leaving 17 bases between the germline ends. CDR3 length: 15 residues. CDR1 is ENHRY and CDR2 is SYGVKD in the germline V gene.

This clone was counted once. The chain combines TRBV5-4 with TRBJ2-5, with a possible D match to TRBD1 (6 bases). CDR1 and CDR2 from the germline V gene are SGHNT and YYREEE (reference sequence). The ends were cut back, 5 bases at V and 2 bases at J, with 13 bases in the middle. This CDR3 region has 14 residues. The CDR3 DNA is TGTGCCAGCAGTAAGGACAGTCAACAAGAGACCCAGTACTTC. Its translation is CASSKDSQQETQYF.

The J gene is TRBJ2-7, the V gene TRBV5-5; 8 bases agree with TRBD1. CDR1 SGHKS and CDR2 YYEKEE come from the germline V gene (reference sequence). The junction had 7 bases not matched to a gene; V was cut back by 0 bases and J by 5 bases. The CDR3 has 15 residues. CDR3 loop: CASSLARTGRDEQYF. CDR3 bases: TGTGCCAGCAGCTTGGCTCGGACAGGGCGCGACGAGCAGTACTTC. Together with reference TRBV5-5 and TRBJ2-7, the CDR3 gives the full variable domain: DAGVTQSPTHLIKTRGQQVTLRCSPISGHKSVSWYQQVLGQGPQFIFQYYEKEERGRGNFPDRFSARQFPNYSSELNVNALLLGDSALYLCASSLARTGRDEQYFGPGTRLTVT.

This CDR3 is CASSAVAGAYEQYF. The DNA of the CDR3 is TGTGCCAGCAGCGCCGTGGCGGGAGCCTACGAGCAGTACTTC. The V call is TRBV9, the J call TRBJ2-7, with 7 bases matching TRBD2. CDR3 length: 14 amino acids. Germline V gene sequence: CDR1 SGDLS, CDR2 YYNGEE. Trimming took 3 bases from V and 2 from J; bases not matched to a gene: 5.

This clone was seen a handful of times. This sample also contains other DNA sequences that code for the same CDR3. The V gene is TRBV30, the J gene TRBJ1-5; D gene uncertain. The V end lost 0 bases, the J end lost 7 bases, and 4 bases lay between the germline ends. The CDR3 runs to 11 residues. The germline gives CDR1 GTSNPN, CDR2 SVGIG (reference sequence). The CDR3 loop is CAWSVGQPQHF. CDR3 bases: TGTGCCTGGAGTGTAGGGCAGCCCCAGCATTTT.

The gene calls are TRBV5-6 and TRBJ2-1, with no clear D. Germline values: CDR1 SGHDT, CDR2 YYEEEE. Between the trimmed V and J ends, which lost 0 bases and 8 bases, there was a span of 9 bases. This CDR3 has 13 amino acids. The CDR3, as DNA: TGTGCCAGCAGCTTGGGGCCCCAAGATGAGCAGTTCTTC. This encodes CASSLGPQDEQFF.

This clone was counted a few times. V and J are TRBV11-1 and TRBJ2-7; D is undetermined. CDR1 and CDR2 from the germline V gene are SGHAT and FQDESV (reference sequence). The V and J ends lost 3 bases and 3 bases respectively, with 6 bases between them. The CDR3 has 12 residues. The DNA of the CDR3 is TGTGCCAGCAGCTTGCACAACTACGAGCAGTACTTC. Translated, it gives CASSLHNYEQYF.

The V call is TRBV30, the J call TRBJ1-2; maybe TRBD1 (5 bases). This CDR3 contains 13 residues. The germline V gene has CDR1 GTSNPN and CDR2 SVGIG (reference sequence). The V gene lost 0 bases and the J gene lost 4 bases, with 9 bases spanning the gap. The CDR3 bases are TGTGCCTGGAGTGTACAAGGGGTCTATGGCTACACCTTC. Amino acids: CAWSVQGVYGYTF.

The gene calls are TRBV5-1 and TRBJ2-2; possible D gene TRBD1, 5 bases. Germline values: CDR1 SGHRS, CDR2 YFSETQ. The CDR3 length is 15 residues. Trimming took 0 bases from V and 7 from J, leaving 13 bases between them. The CDR3 spells CASSLEDSRDGELFF. DNA for the CDR3: TGCGCCAGCAGCTTGGAAGACAGCAGGGACGGGGAGCTGTTTTTT.

The genes are TRBV27 and TRBJ2-7; D is ambiguous. The germline V gene encodes CDR1 MNHEY and CDR2 SMNVEV (reference sequence). This CDR3 has 15 residues. V lost 5 bases to trimming and J lost 0 bases, with 14 bases between them. CDR3 sequence: CASSELIGSSYEQYF. CDR3 nucleotide sequence: TGTGCCAGCAGTGAACTGATCGGCAGCTCCTACGAGCAGTACTTC.

This chain joins TRBV6-1 and TRBJ1-3; D may be TRBD1 (5 bases). The V end was cut by 7 bases, the J end by 9 bases, with 19 bases between. Germline V gene lookup returns CDR1 MNHNS and CDR2 SASEGT. CDR3 length: 14 residues. CDR3 bases: TGTGCCAGCACACAGACTATTAACGGGGGCACCATATATTTT. It yields the protein CASTQTINGGTIYF.

This chain joins TRBV6-6 and TRBJ1-1, with TRBD1 matching over 7 bases. This CDR3 has 15 amino acids. The junction had 10 bases not matched to a gene; V was cut back by 2 bases and J by 7 bases. Germline V gene sequence: CDR1 MNHNY, CDR2 SVGAGI (reference sequence). The CDR3 loop is CASSYQPGTVSEAFF. CDR3 bases: TGTGCCAGCAGTTACCAGCCCGGGACAGTAAGTGAAGCTTTCTTT.

The chain links TRBV4-3 to TRBJ1-4; 7 bases match TRBD1. The germline gives CDR1 LGHNA, CDR2 YSLEER. The junction had 7 bases not matched to a gene; V was cut back by 0 bases and J by 6 bases. This CDR3 is 16 amino acids long. The chain's CDR3 is CASSQDHYRGYEKLFF. The CDR3 bases are TGCGCCAGCAGCCAAGATCATTACAGGGGTTATGAAAAACTGTTTTTT.

The chain couples TRBV5-1 to TRBJ1-2, with a weak D call TRBD1 (6 bases). From germline, CDR1 is SGHRS and CDR2 YFSETQ. The V end lost 7 bases, the J end lost 6 bases, and 19 bases lay between the germline ends. This CDR3 has 14 amino acids. The CDR3, as DNA: TGCGCCAGCTCCGAAGCGCAGGGGAAGGATGGCTACACCTTC. As protein: CASSEAQGKDGYTF.

The chain carries TRBV4-1 and TRBJ2-5; 7 bases fit TRBD1. With 4 bases clipped from V and 1 base from J, the junction kept 3 bases outside the gene matches. The V gene's germline CDR1 is MGHRA and CDR2 YSYEKL. This CDR3 is 14 amino acids long. The CDR3 loop reads CASSRRQGQETQYF. CDR3 nucleotide sequence: TGCGCCAGCAGCCGAAGACAGGGCCAAGAGACCCAGTACTTC.

DNA of the CDR3: TGTGCCAGCAACGGTCCATTAGGGGCTTTCTTT. It codes for CASNGPLGAFF. The V gene is TRBV6-5, the J gene TRBJ1-1, with unresolved D. V lost 7 bases to trimming and J lost 11 bases, with 14 bases between them. The germline V gene encodes CDR1 MNHEY and CDR2 SVGAGI. The CDR3 is 11 amino acids.

This clone was seen more than once but under ten times. The chain joins TRBV19 to TRBJ1-2; D is undetermined. V was clipped by 0 bases and J by 4 bases, with 12 bases between them. Per germline, CDR1 LNHDA and CDR2 SQIVND (reference sequence). This CDR3 is built from 15 residues. The CDR3 sequence is CASSIDGLGSYGYTF. In DNA, the CDR3 is TGTGCCAGTAGTATAGATGGCCTGGGAAGCTATGGCTACACCTTC. The full variable domain, in which reference TRBV19 and TRBJ1-2 provide the parts outside the CDR3, is DGGITQSPKYLFRKEGQNVTLSCEQNLNHDAMYWYRQDPGQGLRLIYYSQIVNDFQKGDIAEGYSVSREKKESFPLTVTSAQKNPTAFYLCASSIDGLGSYGYTFGSGTRLTVV.

V usage is TRBV5-1 and J usage is TRBJ2-5; 9 bases are shared with TRBD2. CDR1 and CDR2 from the germline V gene are SGHRS and YFSETQ. The CDR3 is 16 amino acids. Germline trimming cut 2 bases from V and 4 bases from J; bases unmatched to any gene: 9. Here the CDR3 DNA reads TGCGCCAGCAGCTTCGTGCGGGGGGGTCTTGGAGAGACCCAGTACTTC. Translating it yields CASSFVRGGLGETQYF.

The chain couples TRBV10-2 to TRBJ1-2; 8 nucleotides align to TRBD1. The germline gives CDR1 WSHSY, CDR2 SAAADI. The CDR3 runs 14 residues. V was pared by 4 bases and J by 8 bases, with 9 bases of the junction left unmatched. DNA of the CDR3: TGCGCCAGCAGTGGGGGAGCAGGGGGCGACGGCTACACCTTC. It is translated as CASSGGAGGDGYTF.

This chain connects TRBV4-2 to TRBJ1-2; maybe TRBD1 (6 bases). CDR1 is LGHNA and CDR2 is YNFKEQ in the germline V gene. V was clipped by 3 bases and J by 6 bases, with 20 bases between them. The CDR3 runs 16 residues. The chain's CDR3 is CASSHLGGRGINGYTF. DNA of the CDR3: TGTGCCAGCAGCCATCTGGGGGGCAGGGGCATCAATGGCTACACCTTC.

This clone has more than one count but fewer than ten. This specimen includes other DNA sequences encoding the same CDR3. The chain employs TRBV11-3 and TRBJ2-5, with D possibly being TRBD1 or TRBD2 (6 bases each). This CDR3 contains 14 residues. V lost 1 base and J 5 bases, leaving 11 bases between the germline ends. CDR1 and CDR2 from the germline V gene are SGHNT and YENEEA. The CDR3 loop is CASSLGGAQETQYF. The CDR3 DNA sequence: TGTGCCAGCAGCTTAGGGGGGGCGCAGGAGACCCAGTACTTC.

The V call is TRBV6-5, the J call TRBJ2-3; 10 bases align to TRBD2. The J segment lost 0 bases and the V segment lost 4 bases, leaving 4 bases of the junction unmatched. This CDR3 region has 16 residues. Germline V CDR1 and CDR2: MNHEY, SVGAGI. CDR3 in amino acids: CASSSGLAASTDTQYF. In DNA, the CDR3 is TGTGCCAGCAGTTCCGGACTAGCGGCTAGCACAGATACGCAGTATTTT.